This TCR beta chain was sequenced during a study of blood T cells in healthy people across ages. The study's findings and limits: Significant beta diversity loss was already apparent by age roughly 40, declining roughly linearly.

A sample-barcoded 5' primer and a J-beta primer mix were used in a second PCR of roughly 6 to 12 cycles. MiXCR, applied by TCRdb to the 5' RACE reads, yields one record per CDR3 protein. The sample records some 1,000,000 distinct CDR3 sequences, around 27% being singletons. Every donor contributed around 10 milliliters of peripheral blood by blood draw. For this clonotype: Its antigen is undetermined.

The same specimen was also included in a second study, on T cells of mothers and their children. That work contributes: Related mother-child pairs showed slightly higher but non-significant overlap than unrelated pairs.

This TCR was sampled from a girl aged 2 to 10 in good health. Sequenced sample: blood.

The CDR3, as DNA: TGTGCCAGCAGTCCTTATAACGCCCTGGGGGATGGCTACACCTTC. Encoded protein: CASSPYNALGDGYTF. The chain has TRBV12-3 or TRBV12-4 and TRBJ1-2; possibly TRBD1 for D (5 bases). The V and J ends lost 5 bases and 6 bases respectively, with 19 bases between them. This CDR3 region has 15 residues.